Sequencing of this T cell receptor (beta chain) was carried out in a study of blood T cell repertoires in COVID-19 (dated by TCRdb to the early 2020s). For the wider study: Samples from collaborators originated in the United States, Italy and Spain and spanned both the acute and convalescent phases of COVID-19. The material from the prospective study consisted of cDNA or gDNA derived from T cells, B-cell-depleted T cells, or PBMCs. The repertoires were released in a freely available public database intended as a resource for research on the immune response to SARS-CoV-2. Where HLA class I and class II types were available, the types were taken from metadata supplied by the sample provider, not from assay-based typing. Nearly every sample came with metadata listing a de-identified subject ID, COVID-19 status, age in years and sex. The samples were drawn from the first 160 participants of the ongoing ImmuneRACE study and from more than 1,000 subjects provided by 6 global collaborators. Subjects who had been exposed to COVID-19, were actively infected with it, or had recovered from it provided the deeply sampled blood TCRbeta repertoires that made up the dataset. The research as a whole found: The amount of clinical and demographic metadata varied by source and participant and was provided uncurated.

The germline V gene supplies CDR1 SGHDN and CDR2 FVKESK. The CDR3 runs 18 residues from the cysteine to the phenylalanine. The entry retains the CDR3 DNA only, 54 bases that are in frame from base 1. Trimming accounts for 0 bases at V and 0 bases at J, while the number of junction bases matched to no gene is 7. The collaborating institutions used their own protocols to collect whole blood in K2EDTA tubes. Collaborator samples were shipped for TCRbeta analysis as frozen whole blood, isolated PBMCs, or DNA extracted from either sample type. A note on this clone: The antigen it binds to is not known. There are no base qualities to consult, and no much larger clone falls within one base.

TCRbeta CDR3 regions were amplified from genomic DNA using the immunoSEQ Assay, a bias-controlled multiplex PCR. In the paper's pipeline: The number of nucleated cells in each sample was estimated by amplification of reference gene primers within the assay. Sequence reads were collapsed and filtered to measure the absolute abundance of every unique TCRbeta CDR3 rearrangement. For each sample, productive Simpson clonality was calculated as the square root of Simpson's diversity index over productive rearrangements. TCRdb's version of the immuneACCESS table is confined to in-frame rearrangements and falls short of the full clone set. An unresolved V gene accounts for under half of the shortfall where checked; the remainder is of unknown origin. V and J calls and clone size are copied from that table; D and trimming were computed from the DNA. Here the sample has some 200,000 clones; about 87% occur a single time. The top ten constitute approximately 1.7% of the sample.

The chain was built from TRBV14 and TRBJ2-4, and 8 junctional nucleotides match TRBD1. Specimen: peripheral blood. The clonotype originates from a man aged 70 or older with acute or convalescent COVID-19. The CDR3 region has the sequence CASSQDRTGGIAKNIQYF. At the DNA level, the sequence is TGTGCCAGCAGCCAAGATAGAACAGGGGGTATAGCCAAAAACATTCAGTACTTC.